This passage covers 7 T cell receptor beta chains from one sample sequenced in a study of Graves' ophthalmopathy and Graves' hyperthyroidism. Amplification of TCR beta CDR3 regions used RNA transcripts. HTBI primers primed a first-round RT-PCR, and a second-round multiplex PCR followed. Via MiXCR, TCRdb re-called the multiplex PCR reads, giving one row per CDR3 protein. The repertoire consists of 600,000 to 700,000 distinct CDR3 sequences, with more than 40% occurring once and the leading ten covering around 3%. Sequenced: peripheral blood. The receptor source for this set is an adult man with Graves' ophthalmopathy.

The chain couples TRBV19 to TRBJ2-5; 11 bases match TRBD2. The CDR3 consists of 16 residues. From germline, CDR1 is LNHDA and CDR2 SQIVND (reference sequence). V lost 6 bases and J lost 4; bases outside the gene matches: 10. The CDR3 sequence is CASRSGLAGGLETQYF. The DNA for the CDR3 is TGTGCCAGTAGAAGCGGATTAGCGGGGGGGCTAGAGACCCAGTACTTC.

This clonotype was seen a handful of times. The V and J genes are TRBV5-6 and TRBJ2-7; D is undetermined. This CDR3 region has 16 residues. V lost 5 bases, J lost 2 bases, and 20 bases lay in between. Germline V CDR1 and CDR2: SGHDT, YYEEEE. CDR3 sequence reads: CASSYLPRREAYEQYF. The CDR3 DNA reads TGTGCCAGCAGTTACCTCCCACGGCGAGAAGCCTACGAGCAGTACTTC.

This clonotype was seen repeatedly, ten times or more. One end of the junction varies from germline; a read error may be responsible. V gene TRBV7-7 combines with J gene TRBJ2-5; D unclear. CDR1 is SSHAT and CDR2 is FNYEAQ in the germline V gene (reference sequence). The length of the CDR3 is 16 residues. The CDR3 sequence: CASSLYALRLLETQYF. The CDR3 DNA sequence: TGTGCTAGCAGCTTATATGCCCTAAGGCTGTTGGAGACCCAGTACTTC.

This clonotype showed up just a few times. V usage is TRBV6-6 and J usage is TRBJ2-7; tentatively, D is TRBD1 (6 bases). The V end was cut by 2 bases, the J end by 1 base, with 21 bases between. The germline gives CDR1 MNHNY, CDR2 SVGAGI (reference sequence). The length of the CDR3 is 18 residues. DNA of the CDR3: TGTGCCAGCAGTTACCCTACAAATGGGGGCCCTTCATCCTACGAGCAGTACTTC. The encoded protein is CASSYPTNGGPSSYEQYF.

This clonotype has ten or more counts. Its ends do not fully match the called genes, so a read error is possible. CDR3 DNA: TGTGCCAGCAGTGAAGCGGTCAGGGGCTACGAGCAGTACTTC. Its protein product is CASSEAVRGYEQYF. The gene calls are TRBV10-3 and TRBJ2-7, with a possible D match to TRBD1 (6 bases). The CDR3 covers 14 residues. Per germline, CDR1 ENHRY and CDR2 SYGVKD.

This clonotype occurred once. Here the CDR3 omits its conserved ending phenylalanine or tryptophan, so a read error is the likely source. J is TRBJ1-1 and V is TRBV5-4; 12 bases fit TRBD1. After removal of 9 bases from V and 5 bases from J, the junction contained 11 bases not matched to a gene. CDR3 length: 15 residues. Germline loops: CDR1 SGHNT, CDR2 YYREEE (reference sequence). The CDR3 bases are TGTGCCACGGGACAGGGGGCGATGGAAGAAACTGAAGCTTTCCTT. It yields the protein CATGQGAMEETEAFL.

The rearrangement uses TRBV25-1 and TRBJ1-1; D is unresolved. CDR1 MGHDK and CDR2 SYGVNS come from the germline V gene. This CDR3 is built from 14 residues. V lost 6 bases and J lost 1, with 12 bases in between. CDR3 residues: CASSLAWANTEAFF. CDR3 DNA sequence: TGTGCCAGCAGCTTAGCTTGGGCGAACACTGAAGCTTTCTTT.